Each of the 10 T cell receptor beta chains below was sequenced from the same sample in a study of cytomegalovirus exposure and HLA in healthy donors. Use of 60 Vbeta and 13 Jbeta primers characterized the PCR. Using immunoSEQ multiplex PCR, the repertoire was profiled, and TCRdb retains in-frame clones only, with some absent. The sample yields 150,000 to 200,000 clones, 60% to 80% seen once. The sample was PBMCs. The source of these receptors is a man aged 50 to 59 in good health and CMV-seropositive.

This clone showed up just a few times. CDR3 region: CASSLRAGGGNGEQYF. The CDR3, as DNA: TGTGCCAGCAGCTTAAGGGCGGGGGGGGGTAATGGCGAGCAGTACTTC. The V call is TRBV7-2, the J call TRBJ2-7; 9 nucleotides line up with TRBD2. Trimming at V came to 2 bases and at J to 6 bases, leaving 11 bases not matched to a gene. CDR3 length equals 16 residues. Germline loops: CDR1 SGHTA, CDR2 FQGNSA.

The V and J genes are TRBV6-5 and TRBJ1-1, with D perhaps matching TRBD1 (5 bases). V lost 2 bases, J lost 5 bases, and 12 bases lay in between. CDR1 and CDR2 from the germline V gene are MNHEY and SVGAGI. This CDR3 has 14 amino acids. CDR3 nucleotides: TGTGCCAGCAGTTACCCCGGGCGGGGGACTGAAGCTTTCTTT. It codes for CASSYPGRGTEAFF.

CDR3 bases: TGTGCCAGCAGTGCGAGCACTGAAGCTTTCTTT. Protein product: CASSASTEAFF. This chain uses TRBV25-1 with TRBJ1-1, with D unresolved. The CDR3 is 11 residues long. CDR1 MGHDK and CDR2 SYGVNS come from the germline V gene. V was shortened by 4 bases and J by 4 bases, with 4 bases between the two germline ends.

This clone was found a few times. This chain joins TRBV5-1 and TRBJ1-2; D remains ambiguous. CDR1 is SGHRS, CDR2 YFSETQ, per germline. V gave up 0 bases and J gave up 0 bases, with 6 bases separating them. The CDR3 is 14 amino acids. CDR3 sequence reads: CASSLDSANYGYTF. CDR3 bases: TGCGCCAGCAGCTTGGACAGTGCTAACTATGGCTACACCTTC.

The J gene is TRBJ1-3, the V gene TRBV7-9, with 8 bases identical to TRBD1. The CDR3 sequence is 17 residues long. Germline values: CDR1 SEHNR, CDR2 FQNEAQ (reference sequence). With V trimmed by 5 bases and J by 3 bases, 12 bases remained unmatched. The CDR3 region is CASSPRQGPPSGNTIYF. The CDR3 DNA reads TGTGCCAGCAGCCCGCGACAGGGGCCCCCGAGTGGAAACACCATATATTTT.

The chain combines TRBV28 with TRBJ1-4; D perhaps matches TRBD1 (5 bases). The CDR3 covers 14 residues. Germline values: CDR1 MDHEN, CDR2 SYDVKM. V lost 5 bases, J lost 10 bases, and 17 bases lay in between. The CDR3 region is CASSPGLGRGKLFF. Here the CDR3 DNA reads TGTGCCAGCAGTCCGGGACTAGGTCGAGGAAAACTGTTTTTT.

The chain uses TRBV27 and TRBJ2-7; perhaps TRBD1 as D (6 bases). There are 14 residues in the CDR3. Germline lookup yields CDR1 MNHEY and CDR2 SMNVEV (reference sequence). V shed 5 bases and J shed 7 bases, with 18 bases lying between them. CDR3 DNA sequence: TGTGCCAGCAGTCCACAGGGTTTGCCCATAGAGCAGTACTTC. Amino acids: CASSPQGLPIEQYF.

This clone occurred a few times. This chain joins TRBV10-3 and TRBJ1-1; 8 bases line up with TRBD1. The CDR3 covers 13 residues. Germline V lookup: CDR1 ENHRY, CDR2 SYGVKD. V shed 4 bases and J 4 bases; nucleotides not matched to a gene: 2. The CDR3 sequence is CAISGTGTTEAFF. The CDR3 nucleotides read TGTGCCATCAGTGGGACAGGGACCACTGAAGCTTTCTTT.

V gene TRBV10-2 combines with J gene TRBJ2-7, with TRBD1 as a possible D gene (6 bases). The CDR3 totals 13 residues. CDR1 WSHSY and CDR2 SAAADI come from the germline V gene. With 6 bases removed from V and 0 bases from J, the gap between germline ends came to 9 bases. Written as DNA, the CDR3 is TGCGCCAGCAGCCGGGACAACTCCTACGAGCAGTACGTC. This gives the protein CASSRDNSYEQYV.

The chain is built from TRBV2 and TRBJ1-1, with 10 positions matching TRBD1. Trimming took 8 bases from V and 0 from J; bases not matched to a gene: 3. Germline lookup yields CDR1 SNHLY and CDR2 FYNNEI. The CDR3 totals 14 residues. As DNA, the CDR3 is TGTGCCAGCGGGACAGGGGCCATGAACACTGAAGCTTTCTTT. Translated: CASGTGAMNTEAFF.